A single sample gave rise to the 6 T cell receptor beta chains below, sequenced in a study of shared T cell receptors in the human thymus. Produced via immunoSEQ multiplex PCR; TCRdb's table is partial and in-frame only. The sample lists hundreds of thousands of clones; about 87% were seen once. The same sample was also used in a study of human thymus T cells.

Sequenced material: thymocytes. These TCRs come from a boy in the first two years of life with a congenital heart defect.

The chain employs TRBV6-5 and TRBJ2-1; D is perhaps TRBD2 (5 bases). Deletions cut 0 bases from V and 7 bases from J, with 16 bases between. From germline, CDR1 is MNHEY and CDR2 SVGAGI. The CDR3 covers 16 residues. The CDR3 loop reads CASSYSEGSVMNEQFF. The CDR3 DNA reads as TGTGCCAGCAGTTACTCCGAGGGCTCGGTTATGAATGAGCAGTTCTTC.

The chain combines TRBV14 with TRBJ2-1; TRBD2 matches 7 bases. Germline values: CDR1 SGHDN, CDR2 FVKESK. This CDR3 comprises 14 residues. V lost 4 bases, J lost 6 bases, and 6 bases stayed unmatched. For the CDR3, the DNA is TGTGCCAGCAGCCCTAAGACTAGCCGCAATGAGCAGTTCTTC. This codes for CASSPKTSRNEQFF.

The chain uses TRBV5-4 and TRBJ1-5, with a weak D call TRBD1 (5 bases). This CDR3 comprises 19 residues. Germline CDR1 is SGHNT and CDR2 is YYREEE (reference sequence). Trimming removed 4 bases from V and 6 bases from J, with 29 bases in between. CDR3 protein: CASSLSTDWSLVLSQPQHF. In nucleotides, the CDR3 is TGTGCCAGCAGCCTCTCGACAGATTGGTCACTCGTCCTGAGTCAGCCCCAGCATTTT.

The V call is TRBV9, the J call TRBJ2-3, with a possible D match to TRBD2 (5 bases). Trimming removed 0 bases at V and 1 base at J, with 15 bases between. CDR1 SGDLS and CDR2 YYNGEE come from the germline V gene. This CDR3 comprises 17 residues. Written as DNA, the CDR3 is TGTGCCAGCAGCGTAGGAGGGCCACTTGGGGGCACAGATACGCAGTATTTT. This encodes CASSVGGPLGGTDTQYF.

The chain employs TRBV2 and TRBJ2-6; TRBD1 matches at 8 bases. The CDR3 length is 20 residues. V shed 0 bases and J 0 bases; nucleotides not matched to a gene: 10. Germline V lookup: CDR1 SNHLY, CDR2 FYNNEI. CDR3 region: CASSEALVTGAYSGANVLTF. The CDR3 nucleotides read TGTGCCAGCAGTGAAGCGCTGGTGACAGGGGCCTACTCTGGGGCCAACGTCCTGACTTTC.

The chain links TRBV27 to TRBJ2-3, with D unresolved. The CDR3 runs 12 residues. The germline CDR1 and CDR2 sequences are MNHEY and SMNVEV (reference sequence). V lost 5 bases and J 0 bases, leaving 3 bases between the germline ends. The CDR3 DNA sequence: TGTGCCAGCAGTGCGAGCACAGATACGCAGTATTTT. Protein product: CASSASTDTQYF.